This TCR beta chain was observed in a study of T cells expressing NK-cell markers. Overall study results and limits: In several donors, dominant clonotypes made up 28.3-60.1% of CD3+CD56-NKG2C+ cells.

TCRdb reprocessed the 5' RACE reads and stores each CDR3 protein as one record, lacking DNA. The sample spans about 450,000 distinct CDR3 sequences; the ten largest clones claim less than 7.5%. On this clonotype: Its antigen is not known.

There are 17 residues in the CDR3. Germline loops: CDR1 DFQATT, CDR2 SNEGSKA (reference sequence). The sample comprised blood T cells: a sorted CD56 or NKG2C T cell subset, CD4+ or CD8+ T cells, or bulk PBMC T cells (not recorded which). This clonotype was obtained from a woman between 18 and 69 years old in good health. This rearrangement joins TRBV20-1 to TRBJ2-6; TCRdb outputs TRBD1, but without DNA this stays unchecked. The CDR3 is CSASRGQGSSGANVLTF.